Each of the 25 T cell receptor beta chains below was sequenced from the same sample in a study of cytomegalovirus exposure and HLA in healthy donors (dated by TCRdb to about 2017). The library was generated by the immunoSEQ multiplex PCR assay. For the multiplex PCR, a mixture combining 60 forward primers for TCR Vbeta segments and 13 reverse primers for TCR Jbeta segments was used. TCRdb provides this immuneACCESS table in a form limited to in-frame rearrangements. Some clones are lacking; in checked studies, under half of them reflect an unresolved V gene, and why the rest are absent is not known. The sample table lists fewer than 200,000 clones, 82% of them with a count of one. About 1.4% of the sample comes from the top ten. Sequencing was done on a sample of PBMCs. Every receptor here comes from a girl between 10 and 17 years old in good health and CMV-seropositive.

The chain couples TRBV6-5 to TRBJ1-2; D is possibly TRBD1 (5 bases). Per the germline V gene, CDR1 is MNHEY and CDR2 is SVGAGI. V was trimmed by 7 bases and J by 1 base, leaving 16 bases between them. CDR3 length: 15 residues. The CDR3 here is CASTPDGQHNYGYTF. The DNA of the CDR3 is TGTGCCAGCACTCCTGACGGACAACATAACTATGGCTACACCTTC.

V is TRBV4-1 and J is TRBJ1-5, with D perhaps matching TRBD1 (6 bases). V was trimmed by 3 bases and J by 4 bases, leaving 10 bases between them. The germline CDR1 and CDR2 sequences are MGHRA and YSYEKL. This CDR3 is built from 14 residues. The DNA of the CDR3 is TGCGCCAGCAGCCAGGGGACACCGAATCAGCCCCAGCATTTT. Translating it yields CASSQGTPNQPQHF.

This clone was found once. The CDR3 DNA reads as TGTGCCAGCAGCGATGGTGGGGCGCAGGGTGAAAAACTGTTTTTT. Amino acids: CASSDGGAQGEKLFF. V is TRBV9 and J is TRBJ1-4; a weak D match, TRBD1 (5 bases). This CDR3 contains 15 residues. In germline, CDR1 is SGDLS, CDR2 YYNGEE. Trimming left V 3 bases short and J 7 bases short, with 16 bases between. The entire variable domain, with the rest obtained from reference TRBV9 and TRBJ1-4, is as follows: DSGVTQTPKHLITATGQRVTLRCSPRSGDLSVYWYQQSLDQGLQFLIQYYNGEERAKGNILERFSAQQFPDLHSELNLSSLELGDSALYFCASSDGGAQGEKLFFGSGTQLSVL.

The gene calls are TRBV7-9 and TRBJ2-1; D is perhaps TRBD2 (5 bases). The ends were cut back, 5 bases at V and 3 bases at J, with 11 bases in the middle. This CDR3 spans 14 amino acids. Looked up from germline, CDR1 is SEHNR and CDR2 is FQNEAQ (reference sequence). CDR3 sequence (DNA): TGTGCCAGCAGCATACGGGATTACTACAATGAGCAGTTCTTC. It specifies CASSIRDYYNEQFF. Filled out from reference TRBV7-9 and TRBJ2-1, the complete variable domain reads DTGVSQNPRHKITKRGQNVTFRCDPISEHNRLYWYRQTLGQGPEFLTYFQNEAQLEKSRLLSDRFSAERPKGSFSTLEIQRTEQGDSAMYLCASSIRDYYNEQFFGPGTRLTVL.

The genes are TRBV7-2 and TRBJ2-5; 10 positions match TRBD2. The ends lost 0 bases at V and 4 bases at J; junction bases unmatched: 11. CDR3 size: 18 residues. From germline, CDR1 is SGHTA and CDR2 FQGNSA. In nucleotides, the CDR3 is TGTGCCAGCAGCTTAGCGTGGGTACAGCGGGGGGGCGGAGAGACCCAGTACTTC. Residues: CASSLAWVQRGGGETQYF.

The chain recombines TRBV7-2 with TRBJ1-3; D ambiguous. V was pared by 6 bases and J by 0 bases, with 12 bases between. Germline CDR1 SGHTA, CDR2 FQGNSA. The CDR3 covers 15 residues. The CDR3 nucleotides read TGTGCCAGCAGTATCGGGTGGAGCTCTGGAAACACCATATATTTT. Translating it yields CASSIGWSSGNTIYF.

The chain recombines TRBV11-1 with TRBJ2-5, with 7 bases that match TRBD1. Germline V gene data show CDR1 as SGHAT and CDR2 as FQDESV (reference sequence). Unmatched junction bases numbered 4, after V lost 2 bases and J lost 1 base. The CDR3 is 15 amino acids. DNA of the CDR3: TGTGCCAGCAGCTTATGGGCAGGGGGCCAAGAGACCCAGTACTTC. Protein: CASSLWAGGQETQYF.

This chain uses TRBV9 with TRBJ1-1; D remains unclear. The V and J ends lost 4 bases and 0 bases respectively, with 10 bases between them. Germline V gives CDR1 SGDLS, CDR2 YYNGEE. This CDR3 has 14 amino acids. The CDR3 DNA reads as TGTGCCAGCAGCACGGTCGAGATGAACACTGAAGCTTTCTTT. It codes for CASSTVEMNTEAFF.

J is TRBJ2-1 and V is TRBV28, with TRBD2 matching 8 bases. This CDR3 contains 18 residues. V shed 2 bases, J shed 0 bases, and the junction held 9 bases outside the gene matches. CDR1 is MDHEN, CDR2 SYDVKM, per germline. CDR3 protein: CASSLEGGGTYSYNEQFF. DNA for the CDR3: TGTGCCAGCAGTTTAGAGGGCGGGGGGACCTACTCCTACAATGAGCAGTTCTTC.

V gene TRBV18 combines with J gene TRBJ1-1; possible D gene TRBD1, 5 bases. From germline, CDR1 is KGHSH and CDR2 LQKENI. Trimming removed 3 bases from V and 1 base from J, with 12 bases in between. CDR3 length equals 15 residues. In DNA, the CDR3 is TGTGCCAGCTCACCCCGGCGGGGGGAGAACACTGAAGCTTTCTTT. Its protein is CASSPRRGENTEAFF. Full variable domain (remainder filled in from reference TRBV18 and TRBJ1-1): NAGVMQNPRHLVRRRGQEARLRCSPMKGHSHVYWYRQLPEEGLKFMVYLQKENIIDESGMPKERFSAEFPKEGPSILRIQQVVRGDSAAYFCASSPRRGENTEAFFGQGTRLTVV.

The rearrangement joins TRBV5-1 to TRBJ2-3; the match to TRBD2 covers 7 bases. Losses at the gene ends were 0 bases for V and 0 bases for J; bases not matched to a gene: 10. The V gene's germline CDR1 is SGHRS and CDR2 YFSETQ. CDR3 length: 18 amino acids. The CDR3 reads CASSLAGTNLPSTDTQYF. The DNA for the CDR3 is TGCGCCAGCAGCTTGGCAGGGACTAACTTGCCTAGCACAGATACGCAGTATTTT. Using reference TRBV5-1 and TRBJ2-3 for the parts outside the CDR3, the full variable domain is KAGVTQTPRYLIKTRGQQVTLSCSPISGHRSVSWYQQTPGQGLQFLFEYFSETQRNKGNFPGRFSGRQFSNSRSEMNVSTLELGDSALYLCASSLAGTNLPSTDTQYFGPGTRLTVL.

This chain connects TRBV7-3 to TRBJ2-2; D not certain. V was pared by 5 bases and J by 7 bases, with 14 bases between. CDR1 and CDR2 (germline): SGHTA, FQGTGA. This CDR3 contains 14 residues. This CDR3 reads CASSPSEVVGELFF. DNA of the CDR3: TGTGCCAGCAGCCCCAGCGAAGTAGTCGGGGAGCTGTTTTTT.

This clone was observed once. The V call is TRBV9, the J call TRBJ2-4; 7 bases match TRBD2. The germline CDR1 and CDR2 sequences are SGDLS and YYNGEE. V lost 4 bases and J lost 8; bases outside the gene matches: 9. The CDR3 contains 14 residues. The CDR3 loop is CASSPFGGGDIQYF. The DNA of the CDR3 is TGTGCCAGCAGCCCCTTTGGGGGAGGGGACATTCAGTACTTC.

The chain combines TRBV4-1 with TRBJ2-1; TRBD2 matches 9 bases. Trimming at V came to 2 bases and at J to 7 bases, leaving 18 bases not matched to a gene. This CDR3 contains 19 residues. Germline CDR1 reads MGHRA; CDR2 reads YSYEKL. The CDR3 region has the DNA TGCGCCAGCAGCCAAAGTTTTCCCCGGCTAGCGGGATCGGATAATGAGCAGTTCTTC. As protein: CASSQSFPRLAGSDNEQFF.

The chain employs TRBV6-5 and TRBJ1-5; a weak D match, TRBD1 (6 bases). Between the trimmed V and J ends, which lost 6 bases and 4 bases, there was a span of 10 bases. The CDR3 is 13 amino acids. The germline gives CDR1 MNHEY, CDR2 SVGAGI. CDR3 region: CASSRDRNQPQHF. The DNA for the CDR3 is TGTGCCAGCAGCCGTGACAGGAATCAGCCCCAGCATTTT.

The rearrangement uses TRBV7-2 and TRBJ1-1; D is undetermined. Deletions cut 5 bases from V and 0 bases from J, with 10 bases between. In germline, CDR1 is SGHTA, CDR2 FQGNSA. This CDR3 is 14 amino acids long. The CDR3 DNA follows: TGTGCCAGCAGCCGATACGACATGAACACTGAAGCTTTCTTT. It is translated as CASSRYDMNTEAFF.

The gene calls are TRBV4-1 and TRBJ2-1; a possible D gene is TRBD2 (6 bases). The CDR3 covers 14 residues. Germline CDR1 is MGHRA and CDR2 is YSYEKL. V lost 7 bases to trimming and J lost 4 bases, with 14 bases between them. CDR3 sequence (DNA): TGCGCCAGCACCCATTGGAGGGGTTACAATGAGCAGTTCTTC. Its protein product is CASTHWRGYNEQFF.

The V call is TRBV18, the J call TRBJ2-7, with 10 bases identical to TRBD1. The length of the CDR3 is 16 residues. Germline assignment: CDR1 KGHSH and CDR2 LQKENI. V shed 3 bases, J shed 3 bases, and the junction held 8 bases outside the gene matches. The DNA of the CDR3 is TGTGCCAGCTCACCCGGGGGACAGGGGTTCGGCTACGAGCAGTACTTC. Protein product: CASSPGGQGFGYEQYF.

A few counts support this clone. The V and J genes are TRBV25-1 and TRBJ2-7; D remains ambiguous. Trimming shortened V by 5 bases and J by 5 bases, and 16 bases separated the two germline ends. CDR3 length: 14 amino acids. CDR1 is MGHDK, CDR2 SYGVNS, per germline. CDR3: CASSPGSQIHEQYF. CDR3 in DNA: TGTGCCAGCAGTCCGGGTTCGCAAATCCACGAGCAGTACTTC.

The chain links TRBV11-2 to TRBJ1-1; 9 bases agree with TRBD1. The CDR3 loop spans 15 amino acids. Germline CDR1 reads SGHAT; CDR2 reads FQNNGV. V gave up 5 bases and J gave up 2 bases; unmatched junction bases: 6. This CDR3 reads CASSPWTGENTEAFF. CDR3 DNA: TGTGCCAGCAGCCCTTGGACAGGGGAAAACACTGAAGCTTTCTTT.

The gene calls are TRBV28 and TRBJ1-4, with TRBD1 matching 7 bases. CDR1 and CDR2 (germline): MDHEN, SYDVKM. The CDR3 covers 16 residues. The V gene end was trimmed by 1 base and the J gene end by 6 bases; junction bases not matched to a gene: 8. The CDR3 DNA reads as TGTGCCAGCAGTTTATTTGGGACAGTACCTGATGAAAAACTGTTTTTT. Translation gives CASSLFGTVPDEKLFF.

The chain joins TRBV5-6 to TRBJ2-5; D ambiguous. V dropped 1 base and J dropped 2 bases, with 3 bases sitting between them. The CDR3 extends over 12 amino acids. Germline V gene lookup returns CDR1 SGHDT and CDR2 YYEEEE. In nucleotides, the CDR3 is TGTGCCAGCAGCTTGCCACAAGAGACCCAGTACTTC. It translates to CASSLPQETQYF.

V gene TRBV5-1 combines with J gene TRBJ2-7; TRBD2 aligns across 12 bases. The junction had 6 bases not matched to a gene; V was cut back by 8 bases and J by 6 bases. Looked up from germline, CDR1 is SGHRS and CDR2 is YFSETQ. The CDR3 length is 13 residues. CDR3 amino acids: CASKLAGGSEQYF. CDR3 in DNA: TGCGCCAGTAAACTAGCGGGGGGCTCCGAGCAGTACTTC.

The chain joins TRBV5-5 to TRBJ1-2; 7 bases line up with TRBD1. Unmatched junction bases numbered 10, after V lost 2 bases and J lost 6 bases. CDR1 and CDR2 from the germline V gene are SGHKS and YYEKEE (reference sequence). This CDR3 contains 15 residues. CDR3 region: CASSFIRRGRDGYTF. The CDR3 coding sequence is TGTGCCAGCAGCTTTATTAGGAGGGGGCGCGATGGCTACACCTTC.

The chain links TRBV7-9 to TRBJ2-6; D perhaps matches TRBD1 (5 bases). The germline V gene encodes CDR1 SEHNR and CDR2 FQNEAQ (reference sequence). CDR3 length: 18 amino acids. Trimming shortened V by 4 bases and J by 0 bases, and 16 bases separated the two germline ends. The chain's CDR3 is CASSYNTGYLSGANVLTF. CDR3 DNA: TGTGCCAGCAGCTACAATACAGGTTACCTCTCTGGGGCCAACGTCCTGACTTTC.